This T cell receptor beta chain was identified during a study of T cell responses to AZD1222 COVID-19 vaccine. Assay used: immunoSEQ multiplex PCR; TCRdb lists only in-frame clones, some missing. Of over 150,000 clones in the sample, approximately 87% were seen once. CDR1 and CDR2 from the germline V gene are LNHDA and SQIVND (reference sequence). The CDR3 spans 12 residues. Trimming took off 5 bases at V and 6 bases at J, with 11 bases between the two ends. The starting material was peripheral blood, obtained 28 days after the second AZD1222 dose. The receptor's source is an adult who received the AZD1222 COVID-19 vaccine. The chain couples TRBV19 to TRBJ2-7; TRBD1 is a possible D gene (6 bases). The CDR3 sequence is CASSDTGIEQYF. CDR3 bases: TGTGCCAGTAGTGATACAGGGATCGAGCAGTACTTC.